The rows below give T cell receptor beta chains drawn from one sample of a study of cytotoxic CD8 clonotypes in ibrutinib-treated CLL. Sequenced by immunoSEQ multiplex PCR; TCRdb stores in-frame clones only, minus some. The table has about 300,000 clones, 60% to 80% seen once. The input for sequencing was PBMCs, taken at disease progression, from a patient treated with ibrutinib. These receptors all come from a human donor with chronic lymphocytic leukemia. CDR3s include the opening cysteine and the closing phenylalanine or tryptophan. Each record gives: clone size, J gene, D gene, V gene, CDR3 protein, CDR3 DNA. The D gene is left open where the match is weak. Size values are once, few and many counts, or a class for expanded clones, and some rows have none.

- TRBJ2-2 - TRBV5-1 CASSTANTGELFF TGCGCCAGTTCAACAGCGAACACCGGGGAGCTGTTTTTT
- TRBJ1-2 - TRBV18 CASSPRAGPSTPNYGYTF TGTGCCAGCTCACCACGGGCAGGCCCCTCTACTCCTAACTATGGCTACACCTTC
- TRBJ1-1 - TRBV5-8 CASSLWPVNTEAFF TGTGCCAGCAGCTTGTGGCCCGTAAACACTGAAGCTTTCTTT
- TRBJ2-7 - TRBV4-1 CASSLSFRFPSYEQYF TGCGCCAGCAGCCTTTCCTTCCGGTTTCCATCCTACGAGCAGTACTTC
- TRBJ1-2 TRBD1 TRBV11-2 CASSAIRTGGFGYTF TGTGCCAGCAGCGCTATTCGGACAGGGGGTTTCGGCTACACCTTC
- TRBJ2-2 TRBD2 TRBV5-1 CASSYGPGLAVPRELFF TGCGCCAGCAGCTACGGACCGGGACTAGCGGTCCCCAGGGAGCTGTTTTTT
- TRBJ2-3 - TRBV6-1 CASGASTDTQYF TGTGCCAGCGGCGCTAGCACAGATACGCAGTATTTT
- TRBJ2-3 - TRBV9 CASSVAGASTDTQYF TGTGCCAGCAGCGTCGCGGGGGCCTCCACAGATACGCAGTATTTT
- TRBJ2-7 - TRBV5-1 CASSLQDGSSYEQYF TGCGCCAGCAGCTTACAGGACGGGAGCTCCTACGAGCAGTACTTC
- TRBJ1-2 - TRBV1 CTSSQAPKDRAYGYTF TGCACCAGCAGCCAAGCTCCCAAAGACAGGGCTTATGGCTACACCTTC
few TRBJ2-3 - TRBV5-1 CASSSEDLTDTQYF TGCGCCAGCAGCTCCGAGGACCTTACAGATACGCAGTATTTT
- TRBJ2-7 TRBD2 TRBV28 CASSWGGRFYEQYF TGTGCCAGCAGTTGGGGCGGGAGGTTTTACGAGCAGTACTTC
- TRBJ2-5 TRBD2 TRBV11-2 CASSLEASGISSGTQYF TGTGCCAGCAGCTTAGAAGCTAGCGGGATTTCGTCTGGGACCCAGTACTTC
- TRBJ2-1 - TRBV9 CASSVGSSNEQFF TGTGCCAGCAGCGTAGGAAGTAGCAATGAGCAGTTCTTC
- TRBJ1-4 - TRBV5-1 CASSDGTEKLFF TGCGCCAGCAGCGACGGGACGGAAAAACTGTTTTTT
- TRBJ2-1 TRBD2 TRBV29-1 CSAVGLAGSYNEQFF TGCAGCGCCGTCGGACTAGCGGGCTCCTACAATGAGCAGTTCTTC
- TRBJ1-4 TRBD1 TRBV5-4 CASSLRTGDEKLFF TGTGCCAGCAGCTTAAGGACAGGGGATGAAAAACTGTTTTTT
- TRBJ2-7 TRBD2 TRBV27 CASSLRRGYEQYF TGTGCCAGCAGTTTGCGGCGGGGGTACGAGCAGTACTTC
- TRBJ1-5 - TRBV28 CASSSHQPQHF TGTGCCAGCAGTAGTCATCAGCCCCAGCATTTT
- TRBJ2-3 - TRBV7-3 CASSPGLGVDTQYF TGTGCCAGCAGCCCCGGACTGGGGGTGGATACGCAGTATTTT
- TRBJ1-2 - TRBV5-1 CASSSGGTRGYTF TGCGCCAGCAGTTCGGGCGGTACTAGAGGCTACACCTTC
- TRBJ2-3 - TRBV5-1 CASSPGKTRTDTQYF TGCGCCAGCAGCCCGGGGAAGACCCGCACAGATACGCAGTATTTT
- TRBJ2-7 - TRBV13 CASSAETYEQYF TGTGCCAGCAGTGCGGAGACCTACGAGCAGTACTTC
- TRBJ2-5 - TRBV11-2 CASRSTLGLKGETQYF TGTGCCAGCAGATCAACCCTGGGCCTAAAAGGAGAGACCCAGTACTTC
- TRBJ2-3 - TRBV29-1 CSVEDWLRPGITDTQYF TGCAGCGTTGAAGATTGGTTGCGCCCTGGCATCACAGATACGCAGTATTTT
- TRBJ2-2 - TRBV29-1 CSVEDWTVNTGELFF TGCAGCGTTGAAGATTGGACGGTGAACACCGGGGAGCTGTTTTTT
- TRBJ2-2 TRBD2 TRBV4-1 CASSQPGLAGTGELFF TGCGCCAGCAGCCAGCCCGGACTAGCGGGCACCGGGGAGCTGTTTTTT
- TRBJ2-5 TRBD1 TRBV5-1 CASSLWGQGAGQETQYF TGCGCCAGCAGCTTGTGGGGACAGGGGGCTGGCCAAGAGACCCAGTACTTC
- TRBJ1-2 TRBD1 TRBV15 CATSISPGQGDGYTF TGTGCCACCAGCATATCTCCGGGACAGGGCGATGGCTACACCTTC
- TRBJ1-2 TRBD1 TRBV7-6 CASSLGQGDGYTF TGTGCCAGCAGCTTGGGACAGGGTGACGGCTACACCTTC
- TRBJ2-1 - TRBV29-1 CSVGDGSYNEQFF TGCAGCGTTGGGGACGGGAGTTACAATGAGCAGTTCTTC
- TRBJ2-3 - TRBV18 CASSGASTTDTQYF TGTGCCAGCTCAGGAGCCTCCACCACAGATACGCAGTATTTT
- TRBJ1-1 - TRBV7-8 CASSLAPSPILRAFF TGTGCCAGCAGCTTAGCCCCATCGCCCATACTCCGAGCTTTCTTT
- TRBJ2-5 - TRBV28 CASTVEGSGETQYF TGTGCCAGCACGGTCGAGGGGTCGGGAGAGACCCAGTACTTC
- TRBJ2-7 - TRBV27 CASSLRRVYSPTYEQYF TGTGCCAGCAGTTTACGGCGGGTATACAGCCCCACCTACGAGCAGTACTTC
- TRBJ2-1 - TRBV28 CASRLDRNEQFF TGTGCCAGCCGACTTGATCGGAATGAGCAGTTCTTC
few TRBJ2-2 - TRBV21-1 CASPLHSRRPGPGELFF TGTGCCAGCCCCCTTCACTCCAGGCGACCGGGACCCGGGGAGCTGTTTTTT
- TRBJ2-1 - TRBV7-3 CASSTDRNNEQFF TGTGCCAGCAGCACCGACAGAAACAATGAGCAGTTCTTC
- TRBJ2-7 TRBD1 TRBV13 CASSSRTGRYEQYF TGTGCCAGCAGCTCTAGGACAGGAAGGTACGAGCAGTACTTC
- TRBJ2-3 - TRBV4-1 CASSQERGSTDTQYF TGCGCCAGCAGCCAAGAAAGGGGAAGCACAGATACGCAGTATTTT
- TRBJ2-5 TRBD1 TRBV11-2 CASSQRGRETQYF TGTGCCAGCAGCCAGAGGGGGCGAGAGACCCAGTACTTC
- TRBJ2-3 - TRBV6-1 CASRRRSTDTQYF TGTGCCAGCAGGCGGAGAAGCACAGATACGCAGTATTTT
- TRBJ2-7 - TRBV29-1 CSVLMTTRYEQYF TGCAGCGTTTTAATGACTACCCGCTACGAGCAGTACTTC
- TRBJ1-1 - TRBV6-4 CASSEGRNTEAFF TGTGCCAGCAGTGAAGGACGGAACACTGAAGCTTTCTTT
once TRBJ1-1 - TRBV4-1 CASSPASGLWNTEAFF TGCGCCAGCAGCCCCGCCAGCGGCCTGTGGAACACTGAAGCTTTCTTT
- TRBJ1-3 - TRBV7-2 CASSLLVYGNTIYF TGTGCCAGCAGCTTACTGGTTTACGGAAACACCATATATTTT
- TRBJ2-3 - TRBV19 CASSIAARDTQYF TGTGCCAGTAGTATAGCCGCTAGGGATACGCAGTATTTT
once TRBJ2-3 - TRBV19 CASSISSGSDTQYF TGTGCCAGTAGTATCAGTTCTGGGTCAGATACGCAGTATTTT
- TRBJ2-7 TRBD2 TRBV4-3 CASSQGTSGTHEQYF TGCGCCAGCAGCCAAGGGACTAGCGGGACCCACGAGCAGTACTTC
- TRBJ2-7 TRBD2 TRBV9 CASSVSGGSYEQYF TGTGCCAGCAGCGTGTCGGGGGGCTCCTACGAGCAGTACTTC
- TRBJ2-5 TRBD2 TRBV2 CASSATSGGALGETQYF TGTGCCAGCAGTGCGACTAGCGGGGGGGCATTGGGTGAGACCCAGTACTTC
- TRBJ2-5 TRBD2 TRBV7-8 CASSLGGGAETQYF TGTGCCAGCAGCTTAGGCGGGGGGGCAGAGACCCAGTACTTC
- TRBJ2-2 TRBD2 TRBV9 CASSVALAGMNTGELFF TGTGCCAGCAGCGTAGCCCTAGCGGGAATGAACACCGGGGAGCTGTTTTTT
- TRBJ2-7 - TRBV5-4 CASSFLAYEQYF TGTGCCAGCAGCTTTCTGGCCTACGAGCAGTACTTC
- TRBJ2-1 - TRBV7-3 CASGLSGAHNEQFF TGTGCCAGCGGGTTAAGCGGAGCCCACAATGAGCAGTTCTTC
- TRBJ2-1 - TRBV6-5 CASSPGIYNEQFF TGTGCCAGCAGTCCCGGGATTTACAATGAGCAGTTCTTC
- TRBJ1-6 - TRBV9 CACPGTYSPLHF TGTGCCTGCCCGGGTACGTATTCACCCCTCCACTTT